The clone carrying this T cell receptor (beta chain) appeared a few times. This record belongs to a study of T-cell reconstitution after alpha-beta-depleted transplantation in children. Germline lookup yields CDR1 SQVTM and CDR2 ANQGSEA. There are 11 residues in the CDR3. V shed 7 bases and J 9 bases; nucleotides not matched to a gene: 6. The library targeted TCRbeta and was prepared with unique molecular identifiers. MiXCR, applied by TCRdb to the PCR reads, yields one record per CDR3 protein. The sample lists 800,000 to 1,000,000 distinct CDR3 sequences, roughly 29% occurring once. The origin of this receptor is a boy under three years old who had a stem cell transplant for SCID, so the T cells may come from the graft donor. The J gene is TRBJ2-3, the V gene TRBV29-1, with 8 bases aligning to TRBD2. This material consisted of PBMCs, mostly from graft donor cells, taken 360 days after TCRalphabeta/CD19-depleted stem cell transplant. The CDR3 nucleotides read TGCAGCGCGGACGGGGGGGCAACGCAGTATTTT. It encodes CSADGGATQYF.